Below, 9 T cell receptor beta chains from the same sample are listed, as sequenced in a study of CD8 T cells in ankylosing spondylitis. Whole-study results and caveats: What seemed typical of ankylosing spondylitis blood was a TCR beta motif built from under 10 highly homologous variants.

These receptors have no identified antigens. TCRdb redid the calling of the 5' RACE reads with MiXCR, one entry per CDR3 protein. The data show more than 250,000 distinct CDR3 sequences, 7.5% to 9% seen once. Material for sequencing was blood, either unsorted or a sorted T cell fraction (not recorded which). The receptors were sampled from a male donor with ankylosing spondylitis.

This clonotype was counted only a few times. The J gene is TRBJ2-5, the V gene TRBV29-1, with 11 bases identical to TRBD2. V dropped 2 bases and J dropped 1; count of bases not matched to a gene: 0. CDR1 is SQVTM and CDR2 is ANQGSEA in the germline V gene. This CDR3 has 14 residues. This chain's CDR3 is CSVELAGGQETQYF. The CDR3 DNA is TGCAGCGTTGAACTAGCGGGGGGCCAAGAGACCCAGTACTTC. Based on the CDR3 plus reference TRBV29-1 and TRBJ2-5, the full variable domain is SAVISQKPSRDICQRGTSLTIQCQVDSQVTMMFWYRQQPGQSLTLIATANQGSEATYESGFVIDKFPISRPNLTFSTLTVSNMSPEDSSIYLCSVELAGGQETQYFGPGTRLLVL.

The rearrangement joins TRBV7-3 to TRBJ2-7; 9 positions match TRBD2. CDR3 length equals 15 residues. The germline gives CDR1 SGHTA, CDR2 FQGTGA. The trim removed 8 bases at V and 0 bases at J, leaving 8 bases unmatched. CDR3 DNA: TGTGCCAGCGGTAGCCTAGCGGGGATCTCCTACGAGCAGTACTTC. Translation gives CASGSLAGISYEQYF.

This clonotype was seen only a few times. The chain joins TRBV5-1 to TRBJ1-1; 7 bases agree with TRBD1. The V gene's germline CDR1 is SGHRS and CDR2 YFSETQ. J gave up 1 base and V 4 bases, and 4 bases lay outside the gene matches. The CDR3 sequence is 14 residues long. This CDR3 is CASSRGQENTEAFF. The DNA of the CDR3 is TGCGCCAGCAGCAGAGGACAGGAGAACACTGAAGCTTTCTTT. The whole variable domain, remainder taken from reference TRBV5-1 and TRBJ1-1, is KAGVTQTPRYLIKTRGQQVTLSCSPISGHRSVSWYQQTPGQGLQFLFEYFSETQRNKGNFPGRFSGRQFSNSRSEMNVSTLELGDSALYLCASSRGQENTEAFFGQGTRLTVV.

The CDR3, as DNA: TGCGCCAGCAGCTTGGTTCCCCGGGGCGATGAGCAGTTCTTC. Protein product: CASSLVPRGDEQFF. The chain has TRBV5-1 and TRBJ2-1, with D perhaps assigned TRBD1 or TRBD2 (5 bases each). The CDR3 sequence is 14 residues long. V lost 0 bases and J 8 bases, leaving 12 bases between the germline ends. Germline V gene lookup returns CDR1 SGHRS and CDR2 YFSETQ.

This clonotype was observed a handful of times. The chain joins TRBV28 to TRBJ2-5, with 8 bases fitting TRBD2. Germline assignment: CDR1 MDHEN and CDR2 SYDVKM. The CDR3 runs 13 residues. The V segment lost 8 bases and the J segment 2 bases; nucleotides outside the gene matches: 4. CDR3 sequence reads: CASARGDQETQYF. The CDR3 region has the DNA TGTGCCAGCGCGCGGGGGGATCAAGAGACCCAGTACTTC.

The chain links TRBV27 to TRBJ2-3, with D perhaps matching TRBD1 (5 bases). V shed 4 bases and J shed 4 bases, with 18 bases lying between them. This CDR3 comprises 16 residues. Germline V gives CDR1 MNHEY, CDR2 SMNVEV (reference sequence). The CDR3 spells CASSSQGWPAPDTQYF. Here the CDR3 DNA reads TGTGCCAGCAGTTCGCAGGGTTGGCCGGCGCCAGATACGCAGTATTTT.

Ten or more counts support this clonotype. The genes are TRBV3-1 and TRBJ2-5; no firm D call. The germline gives CDR1 LGHDT, CDR2 YNNKEL (reference sequence). With 1 base removed from V and 2 bases from J, the gap between germline ends came to 8 bases. This CDR3 comprises 14 residues. The CDR3 here is CASSQGSEQETQYF. The CDR3 region has the DNA TGTGCCAGCAGCCAAGGATCGGAACAAGAGACCCAGTACTTC.

The table lists this clonotype with a few counts. The chain is built from TRBV20-1 and TRBJ1-5; D might be TRBD1 (6 bases). Germline CDR1 and CDR2: DFQATT and SNEGSKA (reference sequence). Trimming removed 1 base from V and 5 bases from J, with 9 bases in between. The CDR3 is made up of 13 amino acids. For the CDR3, the DNA is TGCAGTGCTAGAGGACAGGTCTATCAGCCCCAGCATTTT. It yields the protein CSARGQVYQPQHF.

The CDR3 reads CASSLDRASYNEQFF. The CDR3, as DNA: TGCGCCAGCAGCTTGGATAGGGCCTCCTACAATGAGCAGTTCTTC. The chain has TRBV5-1 and TRBJ2-1; no clear D gene. The CDR3 loop spans 15 amino acids. Deletions cut 0 bases from V and 0 bases from J, with 7 bases between. CDR1 and CDR2 (germline): SGHRS, YFSETQ.